A selection of T cell receptor beta chains follows, all from one sample in a study of T-cell reconstitution after alpha-beta-depleted transplantation in children. TCRdb itself ran the PCR reads through MiXCR, one entry per CDR3 protein. Of about 980,000 distinct CDR3 sequences listed, roughly 31% are singletons. The sample was PBMCs, mostly from graft donor cells, taken 360 days after TCRalphabeta/CD19-depleted stem cell transplant. These receptors were collected from a boy under two years old who had a stem cell transplant for SCID, so the T cells may come from the graft donor. The CDR3 runs from the conserved cysteine through the conserved F or W. D genes are given only for firm matches. Rows may omit the clone size; those that give it use once, few, many or a size class.

NA | TRBD2 | TRBJ2-7 | 15 | TRBV7-2 | TGTGCCAGCAGCGTACTAGCGGGGGGATCCTACGAGCAGTACTTC | CASSVLAGGSYEQYF
few | NA | TRBJ2-7 | 11 | TRBV6-1 | TGTGCCAGCAGTCCGGGCCCCCAGCAGTACTTC | CASSPGPQQYF
NA | NA | TRBJ1-2 | 12 | TRBV28 | TGTGCCAGTACGACTTTACAACGTGGCTACACCTTC | CASTTLQRGYTF
NA | NA | TRBJ1-1 | 13 | TRBV12-3/TRBV12-4 | TGTGCCACCGAGGTATGGAAGGAGGCCGGGGCTTTCTTT | CATEVWKEAGAFF
NA | NA | TRBJ1-5 | 12 | TRBV12-3/TRBV12-4 | TGTGCCAGCAGTTTACAGGCACAGCCCCAGCATTTT | CASSLQAQPQHF
NA | NA | TRBJ2-3 | 14 | TRBV20-1 | TGCAGTGCCACGACCGGTGGGGCTACAGATACGCAGTATTTT | CSATTGGATDTQYF
NA | TRBD1 | TRBJ2-7 | 15 | TRBV5-1 | TGCGCCAGCAGCTCCCGGGACAGGGGCCTCTACGAGCAGTACTTC | CASSSRDRGLYEQYF
few | NA | TRBJ2-7 | 15 | TRBV4-3 | TGCGCCAGCAGCCAAGATAACCACTGGGACTACGAGCAGTACTTC | CASSQDNHWDYEQYF
NA | TRBD2 | TRBJ2-5 | 18 | TRBV11-2 | TGTGCCAGCAGCTCCCGGACTAGCGGGCTCTTAACTGGGGAGACCCAGTACTTC | CASSSRTSGLLTGETQYF
few | NA | TRBJ2-4 | 14 | TRBV5-1 | TGCGCCAGCAGCGTCCGGGACCATAAAAACATTCAGTACTTC | CASSVRDHKNIQYF
few | NA | TRBJ2-5 | 15 | TRBV28 | TGTGCCAGCAGTGCCCCTGGGCACGCTAAAGAGACCCAGTACTTC | CASSAPGHAKETQYF
NA | NA | TRBJ1-5 | 16 | TRBV12-3/TRBV12-4 | TGTGCCAGCAGTTTGAGCTGGGGCCAGAGCAATCAGCCCCAGCATTTT | CASSLSWGQSNQPQHF
NA | TRBD1 | TRBJ2-1 | 14 | TRBV6-2/TRBV6-3 | TGTGCCAGCAGCCTCGGACAGGGGAACAATGAGCAGTTCTTC | CASSLGQGNNEQFF
NA | NA | TRBJ2-7 | 14 | TRBV7-6 | TGTGCCAGCAGCTTAGAATTCGGGTCGGGCGAGCAGTACTTC | CASSLEFGSGEQYF
once | NA | TRBJ2-7 | 15 | TRBV2 | TGTGCCAGCAGTACCACACTGCGTCCGGCCTACGAGCAGTACTTC | CASSTTLRPAYEQYF
few | NA | TRBJ2-5 | 15 | TRBV20-1 | TGCAGTGCTATTCGGCCGGGACGTCCCCAAGAGACCCAGTACTTC | CSAIRPGRPQETQYF
few | NA | TRBJ2-3 | 15 | TRBV29-1 | TGCAGCGTTGGGAACAGCATTACTAGCACAGATACGCAGTATTTT | CSVGNSITSTDTQYF
few | NA | TRBJ1-2 | 11 | TRBV24-1 | TGTGCCACCAGTGATTCTTATGGCTACACCTTC | CATSDSYGYTF
few | NA | TRBJ2-7 | 12 | TRBV21-1 | TGTGCCAGCACGGACAGGGTCGACGAGCAGTACTTC | CASTDRVDEQYF
few | TRBD2 | TRBJ2-7 | 14 | TRBV7-2 | TGTGCCAGCAGCTTAGCCGGGGGGGCAAGCGAGCAGTACTTC | CASSLAGGASEQYF
NA | NA | TRBJ1-5 | 16 | TRBV28 | TGTGCCAGCAGTTTTGCGTTGACAGTATCGGATCAGCCCCAGCATTTT | CASSFALTVSDQPQHF
NA | TRBD1 | TRBJ2-1 | 17 | TRBV20-1 | TGCAGTGCAAGGACAGGGAATCCCCTGAATCCCTACAATGAGCAGTTCTTC | CSARTGNPLNPYNEQFF
NA | TRBD1 | TRBJ1-2 | 14 | TRBV5-1 | TGCGCCAGCAGCTTAGGGACAGGGATAGGAGGCTACACCTTC | CASSLGTGIGGYTF
NA | NA | TRBJ1-1 | 14 | TRBV18 | TGTGCCAGCTCTTCCGTTAGGCGAGAGACTGAAGCTTTCTTT | CASSSVRRETEAFF
NA | NA | TRBJ2-5 | 14 | TRBV3-1 | TGTGCCAGCAGCCAAGAAAGGTTCCTAGGGGGCCAGTACTTC | CASSQERFLGGQYF
NA | NA | TRBJ2-2 | 17 | TRBV7-3 | TGTGCCAGCAGCTTATCTTTCTCGGCTGGAAACACCGGGGAGCTGTTTTTT | CASSLSFSAGNTGELFF
few | TRBD2 | TRBJ2-3 | 16 | TRBV7-9 | TGTGCCAGCAGCTCCAAGCGGGGGGGCCGGGGAGATACGCAGTATTTT | CASSSKRGGRGDTQYF
NA | NA | TRBJ2-1 | 16 | TRBV7-2 | TGTGCCAGCAGCCAAACCGCGAACCAGGCCTACAATGAGCAGTTCTTC | CASSQTANQAYNEQFF
NA | NA | TRBJ1-6 | 15 | TRBV5-1 | TGCGCCAGCAGCTTGGTAGGGGATGGGGGTTCACCCCTCCACTTT | CASSLVGDGGSPLHF
NA | TRBD2 | TRBJ2-3 | 17 | TRBV28 | TGTGCCAGCAGCCCAAGTCGACTAGCCGGTTTCGCAGATACGCAGTATTTT | CASSPSRLAGFADTQYF
NA | TRBD2 | TRBJ2-1 | 18 | TRBV2 | TGTGCCACCCGCGCCCCTAGCGGGGGCGGGAGCTCCTACAATGAGCAGTTCTTC | CATRAPSGGGSSYNEQFF
many | NA | TRBJ2-3 | 14 | TRBV7-2 | TGTGCCAGCAGCACCCGACAGAGCACAGATACGCAGTATTTT | CASSTRQSTDTQYF
few | NA | TRBJ1-1 | 13 | TRBV10-3 | TGTGCCATCAGTGGTCGGCGGAGCACTGAAGCTTTCTTT | CAISGRRSTEAFF
few | NA | TRBJ2-7 | 17 | TRBV28 | TGTGCCAGCAGTTTGCCCTTACTGGGGTTGGGGGACTACGAGCAGTACTTC | CASSLPLLGLGDYEQYF
many | NA | TRBJ2-1 | 13 | TRBV7-8 | TGTGCCAGCAGCTTAGTAGTCTACAATGAGCAGTTCTTC | CASSLVVYNEQFF
few | NA | TRBJ2-1 | 14 | TRBV20-1 | TGCAGTGCTAGGGGGGGCGCGTCCTACAATGAGCAGTTCTTC | CSARGGASYNEQFF
NA | NA | TRBJ2-3 | 15 | TRBV4-2 | TGTGCCAGCAGCCAGTTGGGGGCCGGCACAGATACGCAGTATTTT | CASSQLGAGTDTQYF
NA | NA | TRBJ2-1 | 13 | TRBV29-1 | TGCAGCGTTTGGGTCGGATCCTACAATGAGCAGTTCTTC | CSVWVGSYNEQFF
NA | NA | TRBJ2-1 | 16 | TRBV28 | TGTGCCAGCAGCGCTCCGGGGGGCCCCTGGGGTGATGAGCAGTTCTTC | CASSAPGGPWGDEQFF
NA | TRBD2 | TRBJ2-1 | 17 | TRBV29-1 | TGCAGCGTTGTGTCCCCGACTAGCGGGGGACATTACAATGAGCAGTTCTTC | CSVVSPTSGGHYNEQFF
NA | TRBD1 | TRBJ2-7 | 15 | TRBV5-1 | TGCGCCAGCAGCTTGGCGGGACAGGGAAATAGCGAGCAGTACTTC | CASSLAGQGNSEQYF
NA | NA | TRBJ2-7 | 12 | TRBV28 | TGTGCCAGCAGTTCAACTAACTACGAGCAGTACTTC | CASSSTNYEQYF
few | NA | TRBJ2-1 | 16 | TRBV5-1 | TGCGCCAGCAGGAGGGGACACGGAGGGGACTACAATGAGCAGTTCTTC | CASRRGHGGDYNEQFF
few | NA | TRBJ1-5 | 12 | TRBV20-1 | TGCAGTGCTGTCGGTGGGGGACAGCCCCAGCATTTT | CSAVGGGQPQHF
once | NA | TRBJ2-3 | 18 | TRBV28 | TGTGCCAGCAGTTTAGGCGAACTTTGGGGGGGCCGCACAGATACGCAGTATTTT | CASSLGELWGGRTDTQYF